The source of this T cell receptor (beta chain) is a study of cytomegalovirus exposure and HLA in healthy donors. Points from the study as a whole: A list of around 160 TCR beta chains associated with cytomegalovirus was given.

Primers for the PCR totalled 60 Vbeta and 13 Jbeta. Method: immunoSEQ multiplex PCR; TCRdb's copy keeps in-frame clones and lacks some. Among about 150,000 clones listed, 65% to 75% were seen once. Of note for this clone: As yet, its antigen is unknown. Compared with germline, one end of the junction differs, possibly owing to a read error.

The sequencing sample was made of PBMCs. The TCR comes from a man in his late teens or twenties in good health and CMV-seronegative.

DNA for the CDR3: TGTGCCAGCACCTTAGGTCTCTACCGGGACACCCGATTCGATGAGCAGTTCTTC. As protein: CASTLGLYRDTRFDEQFF. The rearrangement links TRBV11-3 to TRBJ2-1, with D possibly matching TRBD1 (6 bases). The CDR3 consists of 18 residues. The germline V gene has CDR1 SGHNT and CDR2 YENEEA.